These 7 T cell receptor beta chains came from one sample sequenced in a study of identical twins. In TCRdb, the 5' RACE reads were re-called with MiXCR into one record per CDR3 protein. Counted here are 500,000 or so distinct CDR3 sequences, 14% occurring once; the ten biggest clones make up 0.98%. These data were likewise used in another study, on yellow fever vaccine responses in identical twins.

Sequencing was carried out using CD4+ T cells sorted from blood. The receptors stem from a woman between 18 and 29 years old in good health.

The chain is built from TRBV5-1 and TRBJ2-7; possible D gene TRBD2, 6 bases. Germline values: CDR1 SGHRS, CDR2 YFSETQ. This CDR3 has 14 amino acids. V lost 4 bases to trimming and J lost 3 bases, with 14 bases between them. The CDR3, as DNA: TGCGCCAGCAGCCGCGCGGGGCAGAACTACGAGCAGTACTTC. Its protein is CASSRAGQNYEQYF.

This clonotype was recorded many times. The chain uses TRBV5-1 and TRBJ1-2; D may be TRBD1 (6 bases). V gave up 1 base and J gave up 4 bases, with 11 bases separating them. From germline, CDR1 is SGHRS and CDR2 YFSETQ. This CDR3 comprises 14 residues. The CDR3, as DNA: TGCGCCAGCAGCTTGACAGGGATTTCCTATGGCTACACCTTC. It is translated as CASSLTGISYGYTF.

The table lists this clonotype with a few counts. The chain combines TRBV10-3 with TRBJ2-5; D might be TRBD1 or TRBD2, each matching 5 bases. The V end lost 8 bases, the J end lost 3 bases, and 10 bases lay between the germline ends. Germline V gene data show CDR1 as ENHRY and CDR2 as SYGVKD. This CDR3 is 12 amino acids long. The CDR3 DNA sequence: TGTGCCATCGGGGGTACGAAAGAGACCCAGTACTTC. The encoded protein is CAIGGTKETQYF.

This clonotype was picked up many times. The chain joins TRBV5-1 to TRBJ1-2, with TRBD1 matching 12 bases. This CDR3 spans 13 amino acids. J lost 14 bases, V lost 0 bases, and 5 bases had no gene match. Germline V CDR1 and CDR2: SGHRS, YFSETQ. CDR3 sequence: CASSLAGTGGETF. The CDR3 DNA follows: TGCGCCAGCAGCTTGGCCGGGACAGGGGGCGAAACCTTC.

This clonotype appeared a few times. The chain is built from TRBV2 and TRBJ2-3; 13 bases agree with TRBD2. This CDR3 is 15 amino acids long. Germline lookup yields CDR1 SNHLY and CDR2 FYNNEI. Trimming took 6 bases from V and 5 from J; bases not matched to a gene: 5. The CDR3 nucleotides are TGTGCCAGCAGAGGGACTAGCGGGGTCTTAGATACGCAGTATTTT. As protein: CASRGTSGVLDTQYF. The whole variable domain, filled in from reference TRBV2 and TRBJ2-3, reads EPEVTQTPSHQVTQMGQEVILRCVPISNHLYFYWYRQILGQKVEFLVSFYNNEISEKSEIFDDQFSVERPDGSNFTLKIRSTKLEDSAMYFCASRGTSGVLDTQYFGPGTRLTVL.

The chain couples TRBV6-1 to TRBJ1-1, with D uncertain. CDR1 and CDR2 (germline): MNHNS, SASEGT. Between the trimmed V and J ends, which lost 5 bases and 5 bases, there was a span of 9 bases. This CDR3 has 12 amino acids. CDR3: CASSHLGTEAFF. Written as DNA, the CDR3 is TGTGCCAGCAGTCACCTGGGAACTGAAGCTTTCTTT.

This clonotype was counted between two and nine times. The chain employs TRBV30 and TRBJ2-1; 8 nucleotides match TRBD2. This CDR3 is 14 amino acids long. Germline CDR1 and CDR2: GTSNPN and SVGIG (reference sequence). V dropped 4 bases and J dropped 7; count of bases not matched to a gene: 9. CDR3 loop: CAWMTPGGRNEQFF. The CDR3 coding sequence is TGTGCCTGGATGACCCCGGGGGGGCGAAATGAGCAGTTCTTC.